Below, 26 T cell receptor beta chains from the same sample are listed, as sequenced in a study of T cell responses to AZD1222 COVID-19 vaccine. Repertoires were generated with immunoSEQ multiplex PCR, while TCRdb's copy carries only in-frame clones and drops some. The sample has about 120,000 clones; 92% are singletons. The sequencing here drew on peripheral blood, taken 28 days after the second AZD1222 dose. The receptors shown here come from an adult who received the AZD1222 COVID-19 vaccine.

This chain links TRBV5-5 with TRBJ2-7; no definite D call. Trimming removed 0 bases from V and 1 base from J, with 8 bases in between. The CDR3 totals 14 residues. The germline V gene encodes CDR1 SGHKS and CDR2 YYEKEE (reference sequence). CDR3 protein: CASSLGPASYEQYF. For the CDR3, the DNA is TGTGCCAGCAGCTTGGGACCGGCATCCTACGAGCAGTACTTC.

This sequence joins TRBV28 and TRBJ2-3; 9 nucleotides agree with TRBD1. The CDR3 loop spans 15 amino acids. Unmatched junction bases numbered 3, after V lost 5 bases and J lost 0 bases. Germline CDR1 reads MDHEN; CDR2 reads SYDVKM. The DNA of the CDR3 is TGTGCCAGCAGTCCCGGGACAGGGAGCACAGATACGCAGTATTTT. Amino acid sequence: CASSPGTGSTDTQYF.

This clone showed up just once. The chain employs TRBV2 and TRBJ2-5; TRBD1 or TRBD2 may be the D gene (6 bases each). Germline-derived CDR1 and CDR2 are SNHLY and FYNNEI. The germline V and J ends were trimmed by 3 bases and 5 bases, with 13 bases remaining between them. The CDR3 covers 14 residues. The CDR3 DNA is TGTGCCAGCAGTGAGCAGGGGACTGTGGAGACCCAGTACTTC. It encodes CASSEQGTVETQYF.

In this sample, this clone turned up a few times. The CDR3 DNA reads as TGTGCCAGCTCAAGAGTCCGGGACAGTTTTTTTGGCTACACCTTC. As protein: CASSRVRDSFFGYTF. V usage is TRBV18 and J usage is TRBJ1-2; the match to TRBD1 covers 7 bases. Germline V lookup: CDR1 KGHSH, CDR2 LQKENI. The CDR3 covers 15 residues. V was clipped by 5 bases and J by 7 bases; unmatched bases: 13.

V and J are TRBV9 and TRBJ1-2, with 8 bases that match TRBD1. V gave up 0 bases and J gave up 4 bases; unmatched junction bases: 8. The germline V gene has CDR1 SGDLS and CDR2 YYNGEE. This CDR3 is built from 16 residues. The CDR3 reads CASSVGGSGTGYGYTF. The CDR3 DNA reads as TGTGCCAGCAGCGTAGGGGGGTCCGGGACAGGCTATGGCTACACCTTC.

This clone showed up just once. The chain recombines TRBV2 with TRBJ1-5; TRBD1 matches 7 bases. The CDR3 consists of 16 residues. The ends lost 1 base at V and 1 base at J; junction bases unmatched: 4. Per germline, CDR1 SNHLY and CDR2 FYNNEI. The CDR3 loop is CASSEVSGGSNQPQHF. CDR3 DNA sequence: TGTGCCAGCAGTGAAGTTTCAGGGGGGAGCAATCAGCCCCAGCATTTT.

The chain carries TRBV6-2 or TRBV6-3 and TRBJ1-5; 9 bases map to TRBD1. From germline, CDR1 is MNHEY and CDR2 SVGEGT. J was trimmed by 6 bases and V by 4 bases; bases with no gene match: 7. The CDR3 loop spans 15 amino acids. In DNA form, the CDR3 reads TGTGCCAGCAGTTCCCGGGGGACAGGGCCTCAGCCCCAGCATTTT. This sequence encodes CASSSRGTGPQPQHF.

The chain carries TRBV5-1 and TRBJ2-5; either TRBD1 or TRBD2 may supply D (6 bases each). In germline, CDR1 is SGHRS, CDR2 YFSETQ. The CDR3 consists of 14 residues. Deletions cut 3 bases from V and 3 bases from J, with 12 bases between. CDR3 sequence (DNA): TGCGCCAGCAGCTGGGGGCCGGGAGAAGAGACCCAGTACTTC. Translated: CASSWGPGEETQYF.

The gene calls are TRBV7-9 and TRBJ2-3, with D uncertain. The CDR3 has 13 residues. V was trimmed by 0 bases and J by 5 bases, leaving 6 bases between them. Germline CDR1 SEHNR, CDR2 FQNEAQ (reference sequence). The CDR3 region is CASSLAAGDTQYF. CDR3 sequence (DNA): TGTGCCAGCAGCTTAGCGGCCGGAGATACGCAGTATTTT.

This chain connects TRBV5-1 to TRBJ2-1; 10 nucleotides agree with TRBD1. This CDR3 is 17 amino acids long. The V gene end was trimmed by 0 bases and the J gene end by 6 bases; junction bases not matched to a gene: 9. The germline V gene has CDR1 SGHRS and CDR2 YFSETQ. The CDR3 spells CASSLARDRGQGNEQFF. The CDR3 nucleotides read TGCGCCAGCAGCTTGGCCCGGGACAGGGGCCAAGGCAATGAGCAGTTCTTC.

The chain joins TRBV4-3 to TRBJ2-5; D uncertain. Per germline, CDR1 LGHNA and CDR2 YSLEER. The CDR3 runs 16 residues. V lost 0 bases to trimming and J lost 3 bases, with 14 bases between them. CDR3 protein: CASSQDISGDEETQYF. Written as DNA, the CDR3 is TGCGCCAGCAGCCAAGATATCTCGGGCGACGAAGAGACCCAGTACTTC.

This clone occurred once. The rearrangement joins TRBV27 to TRBJ2-4; 8 bases map to TRBD1. The germline CDR1 and CDR2 sequences are MNHEY and SMNVEV (reference sequence). The CDR3 extends over 14 amino acids. The V gene end was trimmed by 6 bases and the J gene end by 4 bases; junction bases not matched to a gene: 5. CDR3 sequence: CASSPRGLKNIQYF. The CDR3 region has the DNA TGTGCCAGCAGCCCCAGGGGGCTGAAAAACATTCAGTACTTC.

V gene TRBV5-4 combines with J gene TRBJ1-2; perhaps TRBD1 as D (5 bases). The CDR3 runs to 14 residues. V was pared by 0 bases and J by 5 bases, with 11 bases between. CDR1 and CDR2 from the germline V gene are SGHNT and YYREEE (reference sequence). The CDR3 nucleotides read TGTGCCAGCAGCTTGGACAGGAACTTATATGGCTACACCTTC. It is translated as CASSLDRNLYGYTF.

This chain uses TRBV12-3 or TRBV12-4 with TRBJ2-3; D is unresolved. This CDR3 is 13 amino acids long. Trimming left V 3 bases short and J 3 bases short, with 7 bases between. The CDR3 here is CASSFMETDTQYF. CDR3 sequence (DNA): TGTGCCAGCAGTTTCATGGAAACAGATACGCAGTATTTT.

This sequence joins TRBV6-5 and TRBJ1-2, with D possibly matching TRBD1 (6 bases). Germline V lookup: CDR1 MNHEY, CDR2 SVGAGI. CDR3 length: 13 residues. Trimming stripped 2 bases from V and 10 bases from J, with 14 bases between. The CDR3 sequence: CASSYNLRGAYTF. The CDR3 DNA follows: TGTGCCAGCAGTTACAACCTACGGGGGGCCTACACCTTC.

The chain recombines TRBV19 with TRBJ2-1, with D perhaps TRBD1 or TRBD2 (5 bases each). This CDR3 is built from 13 residues. Per the germline V gene, CDR1 is LNHDA and CDR2 is SQIVND (reference sequence). Trimming pared 3 bases from V and 8 bases from J, leaving 11 bases between. The CDR3 DNA reads as TGTGCCAGTAGTATGAGGGACGTGGATGAGCAGTTCTTC. The encoded protein is CASSMRDVDEQFF.

This chain connects TRBV6-5 to TRBJ1-1; D remains ambiguous. Germline V CDR1 and CDR2: MNHEY, SVGAGI. V lost 8 bases, J lost 0 bases, and 10 bases lay in between. The CDR3 length is 13 residues. CDR3 loop: CASHTGMNTEAFF. CDR3 nucleotide sequence: TGTGCCAGCCACACCGGGATGAACACTGAAGCTTTCTTT.

The chain joins TRBV18 to TRBJ2-1; 15 nucleotides agree with TRBD2. The V and J ends lost 1 base and 5 bases, in that order; junction bases with no gene match: 3. CDR1 and CDR2 (germline): KGHSH, LQKENI. The CDR3 runs to 17 residues. CDR3 protein: CASSPLGLAGGHNEQFF. The CDR3 DNA is TGTGCCAGCTCACCACTGGGACTAGCGGGGGGACACAATGAGCAGTTCTTC.

The J gene is TRBJ2-7, the V gene TRBV7-2; no firm D call. Trimming shortened V by 0 bases and J by 6 bases, and 18 bases separated the two germline ends. The CDR3 contains 16 residues. Germline lookup yields CDR1 SGHTA and CDR2 FQGNSA. The DNA for the CDR3 is TGTGCCAGCAGCTTAGCGCGGACCCTATCTTACTCCGAGCAGTACTTC. Translation: CASSLARTLSYSEQYF.

The gene calls are TRBV6-1 and TRBJ1-4; D unresolved. The germline CDR1 and CDR2 sequences are MNHNS and SASEGT. This CDR3 comprises 14 residues. Trimming cost V 2 bases and J 5 bases, with 9 bases left between them. The CDR3 DNA reads as TGTGCCAGCAGTGAACAGACTAAGAATGAAAAACTGTTTTTT. Translated: CASSEQTKNEKLFF.

In this sample, this clone turned up a few times. The chain recombines TRBV10-2 with TRBJ2-3; maybe TRBD1 (6 bases). Trimming stripped 2 bases from V and 2 bases from J, with 8 bases between. CDR1 and CDR2 from the germline V gene are WSHSY and SAAADI. There are 14 residues in the CDR3. The CDR3 region has the DNA TGCGCCAGCAGTGAGGGGGGCAACACAGATACGCAGTATTTT. Translated: CASSEGGNTDTQYF.

The chain carries TRBV19 and TRBJ1-4; tentative D call: TRBD1 (5 bases). The germline V gene has CDR1 LNHDA and CDR2 SQIVND (reference sequence). CDR3 length: 16 amino acids. Trimming took off 6 bases at V and 7 bases at J, with 21 bases between the two ends. The CDR3 DNA reads as TGTGCCAGTAGCACTAGGGGTTTTGGGATAAGTGAAAAACTGTTTTTT. Its translation is CASSTRGFGISEKLFF.

This chain joins TRBV5-1 and TRBJ1-6, with 10 bases fitting TRBD1. There are 16 residues in the CDR3. The V segment lost 4 bases and the J segment 10 bases; nucleotides outside the gene matches: 11. Germline CDR1 reads SGHRS; CDR2 reads YFSETQ. The CDR3: CASSGNYGQGDSPLHF. Written as DNA, the CDR3 is TGCGCCAGCAGCGGTAATTACGGACAGGGGGACTCACCCCTCCACTTT.

V is TRBV27 and J is TRBJ2-3; possible D gene TRBD1, 6 bases. In germline, CDR1 is MNHEY, CDR2 SMNVEV (reference sequence). The CDR3 loop spans 15 amino acids. The ends were cut back, 4 bases at V and 3 bases at J, with 14 bases in the middle. The CDR3 loop reads CASSSPTGRTDTQYF. The CDR3 region has the DNA TGTGCCAGCAGTTCTCCGACAGGAAGGACAGATACGCAGTATTTT.

The chain combines TRBV5-1 with TRBJ2-1, with TRBD2 matching 10 bases. This CDR3 is built from 18 residues. V shed 0 bases and J 3 bases; nucleotides not matched to a gene: 9. The germline V gene has CDR1 SGHRS and CDR2 YFSETQ. CDR3 loop: CASSLALVTSGNYNEQFF. The CDR3 nucleotides read TGCGCCAGCAGCTTGGCACTTGTCACTAGCGGGAACTACAATGAGCAGTTCTTC. The variable domain in full, completed from reference TRBV5-1 and TRBJ2-1, reads KAGVTQTPRYLIKTRGQQVTLSCSPISGHRSVSWYQQTPGQGLQFLFEYFSETQRNKGNFPGRFSGRQFSNSRSEMNVSTLELGDSALYLCASSLALVTSGNYNEQFFGPGTRLTVL.

The chain combines TRBV19 with TRBJ1-5, with unresolved D. The V end was cut by 7 bases, the J end by 6 bases, with 19 bases between. CDR1 and CDR2 from the germline V gene are LNHDA and SQIVND (reference sequence). This CDR3 spans 15 amino acids. In nucleotides, the CDR3 is TGTGCCAGTACCTTCGCGGCTGGGAGTAGTCAGCCCCAGCATTTT. It translates to CASTFAAGSSQPQHF. The full variable domain, completed using reference TRBV19 and TRBJ1-5, is DGGITQSPKYLFRKEGQNVTLSCEQNLNHDAMYWYRQDPGQGLRLIYYSQIVNDFQKGDIAEGYSVSREKKESFPLTVTSAQKNPTAFYLCASTFAAGSSQPQHFGDGTRLSIL.